What follows are 31 T cell receptor beta chains derived from one specimen sequenced in a study of control samples from healthy donors and cancer patients. Libraries were prepared by immunoSEQ multiplex PCR; TCRdb keeps only in-frame clonotypes and omits some of them. In the table there are over 100,000 clones, 90% of which are singletons. Sequences were obtained from blood. These receptors were collected from a middle-aged man in good health.

The CDR3 sequence is CASSPGPLSSYGYTF. The CDR3 nucleotides read TGTGCCAGCAGCCCCGGACCACTATCGTCCTATGGCTACACCTTC. The gene calls are TRBV11-2 and TRBJ1-2; D is ambiguous. Germline V gene sequence: CDR1 SGHAT, CDR2 FQNNGV. The CDR3 totals 15 residues. Trimming removed 5 bases at V and 4 bases at J, with 17 bases between.

The rearrangement uses TRBV29-1 and TRBJ1-5, with TRBD1 as a possible D gene (6 bases). The CDR3 runs 13 residues. Trimming left V 5 bases short and J 6 bases short, with 14 bases between. Germline CDR1 reads SQVTM; CDR2 reads ANQGSEA. In nucleotides, the CDR3 is TGCAGCGTTAGGGGCAGGGGAGGTCAGCCCCAGCATTTT. It encodes CSVRGRGGQPQHF.

CDR3 sequence (DNA): TGCAGCGCACAACAGGGGATCTACGAGCAGTACTTC. It specifies CSAQQGIYEQYF. The J gene is TRBJ2-7, the V gene TRBV29-1; 7 nucleotides line up with TRBD1. Germline-derived CDR1 and CDR2 are SQVTM and ANQGSEA. This CDR3 has 12 residues. V lost 7 bases and J lost 3; bases outside the gene matches: 6.

The genes are TRBV27 and TRBJ1-4; possible D gene TRBD1, 6 bases. V was clipped by 3 bases and J by 7 bases, with 15 bases between them. CDR1 MNHEY and CDR2 SMNVEV come from the germline V gene (reference sequence). The CDR3 spans 15 residues. The CDR3 spells CASSLVGRGGEKLFF. For the CDR3, the DNA is TGTGCCAGCAGTTTGGTCGGCAGGGGAGGTGAAAAACTGTTTTTT.

The chain is built from TRBV6-5 and TRBJ2-1; 14 nucleotides align to TRBD2. CDR3 length: 15 residues. Looked up from germline, CDR1 is MNHEY and CDR2 is SVGAGI. V gave up 7 bases and J gave up 7 bases; unmatched junction bases: 6. The CDR3: CASTKTSGGGNEQFF. CDR3 sequence (DNA): TGTGCCAGCACTAAGACTAGCGGGGGGGGAAATGAGCAGTTCTTC.

The rearrangement links TRBV5-4 to TRBJ2-7; 12 bases agree with TRBD1. The CDR3 runs 15 residues. Germline loops: CDR1 SGHNT, CDR2 YYREEE (reference sequence). V dropped 3 bases and J dropped 5; count of bases not matched to a gene: 6. The CDR3 DNA follows: TGTGCCAGCAGCTACCGGGACAGGGGGCGAGACGAGCAGTACTTC. Its protein product is CASSYRDRGRDEQYF.

The chain couples TRBV18 to TRBJ2-3; 8 bases align to TRBD2. The CDR3 loop spans 15 amino acids. The trim removed 5 bases at V and 0 bases at J, leaving 4 bases unmatched. Germline V gene sequence: CDR1 KGHSH, CDR2 LQKENI. The chain's CDR3 is CASSIAGPSTDTQYF. Written as DNA, the CDR3 is TGTGCCAGCTCAATAGCGGGGCCCAGCACAGATACGCAGTATTTT.

This clone has only one observation. This chain uses TRBV7-9 with TRBJ1-4; TRBD1 aligns across 8 bases. V lost 5 bases and J lost 6; bases outside the gene matches: 5. There are 14 residues in the CDR3. Germline loops: CDR1 SEHNR, CDR2 FQNEAQ (reference sequence). CDR3 in DNA: TGTGCCAGCAGCCCGACAGGGGCGGATGAAAAACTGTTTTTT. It translates to CASSPTGADEKLFF. Looking up the rest from reference TRBV7-9 and TRBJ1-4 gives the full variable domain: DTGVSQNPRHKITKRGQNVTFRCDPISEHNRLYWYRQTLGQGPEFLTYFQNEAQLEKSRLLSDRFSAERPKGSFSTLEIQRTEQGDSAMYLCASSPTGADEKLFFGSGTQLSVL.

The chain joins TRBV11-2 to TRBJ1-2; tentative D call: TRBD1 (5 bases). Germline V gene sequence: CDR1 SGHAT, CDR2 FQNNGV. The CDR3 consists of 14 residues. V lost 5 bases and J 8 bases, leaving 18 bases between the germline ends. CDR3 sequence (DNA): TGTGCCAGCAGCCAAAATCGGGGTGCAGGGGGCTACACCTTC. Its translation: CASSQNRGAGGYTF. Full variable domain (outside the CDR3, taken from reference TRBV11-2 and TRBJ1-2): EAGVAQSPRYKIIEKRQSVAFWCNPISGHATLYWYQQILGQGPKLLIQFQNNGVVDDSQLPKDRFSAERLKGVDSTLKIQPAKLEDSAVYLCASSQNRGAGGYTFGSGTRLTVV.

The chain is built from TRBV7-9 and TRBJ1-1; D gene unclear. With 6 bases removed from V and 2 bases from J, the gap between germline ends came to 13 bases. CDR1 SEHNR and CDR2 FQNEAQ come from the germline V gene (reference sequence). This CDR3 contains 14 residues. CDR3 residues: CASRPPRANTEAFF. The CDR3 bases are TGTGCCAGCAGACCACCGAGGGCTAACACTGAAGCTTTCTTT.

The V gene is TRBV5-4, the J gene TRBJ1-1, with a tentative D call TRBD1 (5 bases). Trimming took off 1 base at V and 6 bases at J, with 13 bases between the two ends. CDR1 SGHNT and CDR2 YYREEE come from the germline V gene (reference sequence). This CDR3 is built from 14 residues. As DNA, the CDR3 is TGTGCCAGCAGCTTGAGTTACGCAGGGTCTGAAGCTTTCTTT. As protein: CASSLSYAGSEAFF.

V gene TRBV30 combines with J gene TRBJ1-6, with unresolved D. The CDR3 has 16 amino acids. V shed 2 bases and J shed 7 bases, with 18 bases lying between them. Germline CDR1 GTSNPN, CDR2 SVGIG (reference sequence). CDR3 loop: CAWSWGVHRPNSPLHF. The CDR3 coding sequence is TGTGCCTGGAGTTGGGGAGTCCACCGCCCCAATTCACCCCTCCACTTT.

This chain joins TRBV6-1 and TRBJ1-6; D remains unclear. Germline loops: CDR1 MNHNS, CDR2 SASEGT. V lost 2 bases, J lost 9 bases, and 14 bases lay in between. The CDR3 has 15 amino acids. CDR3: CASSEYGRRSSPLHF. Here the CDR3 DNA reads TGTGCCAGCAGTGAATATGGGAGAAGGTCTTCACCCCTCCACTTT.

The rearrangement links TRBV2 to TRBJ2-2; 10 bases are shared with TRBD1. Germline CDR1 SNHLY, CDR2 FYNNEI. Germline trimming cut 3 bases from V and 0 bases from J; bases unmatched to any gene: 1. The CDR3 is 16 amino acids. CDR3 nucleotide sequence: TGTGCCAGCAGTGACGGGACAGGGGCGAACACCGGGGAGCTGTTTTTT. Translating gives CASSDGTGANTGELFF. Full variable domain (remainder filled in from reference TRBV2 and TRBJ2-2): EPEVTQTPSHQVTQMGQEVILRCVPISNHLYFYWYRQILGQKVEFLVSFYNNEISEKSEIFDDQFSVERPDGSNFTLKIRSTKLEDSAMYFCASSDGTGANTGELFFGEGSRLTVL.

The V call is TRBV30, the J call TRBJ2-5; D unclear. Per the germline V gene, CDR1 is GTSNPN and CDR2 is SVGIG (reference sequence). V dropped 5 bases and J dropped 2 bases, with 12 bases sitting between them. The length of the CDR3 is 13 residues. The CDR3 nucleotides read TGTGCCTGGGGCGCGACGGCTCAAGAGACCCAGTACTTC. This encodes CAWGATAQETQYF.

The chain uses TRBV7-8 and TRBJ2-3; no firm D call. CDR3 length: 16 residues. CDR1 and CDR2 from the germline V gene are SGHVS and FQNEAQ. Trimming left V 4 bases short and J 3 bases short, with 17 bases between. DNA for the CDR3: TGTGCCAGCAGCTACCTGGGCCTTCTGAGGACAGATACGCAGTATTTT. This gives the protein CASSYLGLLRTDTQYF.

The rearrangement uses TRBV14 and TRBJ2-1; the D gene is possibly TRBD1 (6 bases). The CDR3 loop spans 13 amino acids. The V gene lost 0 bases and the J gene lost 13 bases, with 13 bases spanning the gap. The germline V gene has CDR1 SGHDN and CDR2 FVKESK. DNA of the CDR3: TGTGCCAGCAGCCAAGATTTAGGGGGAGCCCAGTTCTTC. This translates into CASSQDLGGAQFF. The full variable domain, rest sourced from reference TRBV14 and TRBJ2-1, is EAGVTQFPSHSVIEKGQTVTLRCDPISGHDNLYWYRRVMGKEIKFLLHFVKESKQDESGMPNNRFLAERTGGTYSTLKVQPAELEDSGVYFCASSQDLGGAQFFGPGTRLTVL.

The chain's CDR3 is CASRGAGRGPDTQYF. DNA for the CDR3: TGTGCCAGCAGGGGCGCAGGACGGGGCCCAGATACGCAGTATTTT. V is TRBV6-5 and J is TRBJ2-3, with D possibly called TRBD1 or TRBD2 (5 bases each). Trimming took 6 bases from V and 4 from J, leaving 17 bases between them. Germline V gene data show CDR1 as MNHEY and CDR2 as SVGAGI. The CDR3 length is 15 residues.

V and J are TRBV5-1 and TRBJ2-3; 7 positions match TRBD2. The CDR3 extends over 13 amino acids. V lost 8 bases to trimming and J lost 4 bases; unmatched junction nucleotides: 7. Germline lookup yields CDR1 SGHRS and CDR2 YFSETQ. CDR3 amino acids: CARRGERADTQYF. As DNA, the CDR3 is TGCGCCAGACGGGGGGAAAGGGCAGATACGCAGTATTTT.

Regarding this clone: A read error may account for a junction end that differs from germline. Other DNA sequences in this sample translate to the same CDR3. The chain carries TRBV7-7 and TRBJ2-5; D may be TRBD1 or TRBD2 (6 bases each). This CDR3 is built from 15 residues. Germline CDR1 SSHAT, CDR2 FNYEAQ (reference sequence). The CDR3 loop is CASSLVGGDQETQYF. In nucleotides, the CDR3 is TGTGCTAGCAGCTTAGTCGGGGGCGACCAAGAGACCCAGTACTTC.

The rearrangement links TRBV10-1 to TRBJ1-1; no clear D gene. The CDR3 spans 12 residues. The germline V gene encodes CDR1 WNHNN and CDR2 SYGVQD (reference sequence). Deletions cut 5 bases from V and 8 bases from J, with 12 bases between. CDR3 loop: CASSFAGGEAFF. CDR3 nucleotide sequence: TGCGCCAGCAGTTTTGCGGGTGGCGAAGCTTTCTTT.

The gene calls are TRBV10-3 and TRBJ1-6; 9 bases line up with TRBD1. The CDR3 consists of 14 residues. The germline CDR1 and CDR2 sequences are ENHRY and SYGVKD. J lost 9 bases, V lost 4 bases, and 4 bases had no gene match. The CDR3 DNA sequence: TGTGCCATCAGTGGGGGGACAGGGTCTTCACCCCTCCACTTT. Translating gives CAISGGTGSSPLHF.

The rearrangement joins TRBV18 to TRBJ2-5, with D hard to call. This CDR3 has 13 amino acids. Germline CDR1 is KGHSH and CDR2 is LQKENI. V was cut by 4 bases and J by 2 bases, with 8 bases left in between. CDR3 loop: CASSQTDQETQYF. The CDR3 DNA is TGTGCCAGCTCACAGACCGATCAAGAGACCCAGTACTTC.

The chain joins TRBV18 to TRBJ1-3; D gene unclear. Trimming cost V 2 bases and J 0 bases, with 8 bases left between them. Per the germline V gene, CDR1 is KGHSH and CDR2 is LQKENI. The CDR3 loop spans 15 amino acids. This CDR3 reads CASSPDPHSGNTIYF. The CDR3 DNA sequence: TGTGCCAGCTCACCAGATCCCCACTCTGGAAACACCATATATTTT.

The genes are TRBV7-2 and TRBJ1-3; TRBD1 matches 9 bases. Germline V CDR1 and CDR2: SGHTA, FQGNSA. V dropped 0 bases and J dropped 8; count of bases not matched to a gene: 14. The CDR3 extends over 18 amino acids. CDR3 nucleotides: TGTGCCAGCAGCTTAGCCCTTCCGGGACAGGGTTCCCTATACACCATATATTTT. Protein sequence: CASSLALPGQGSLYTIYF.

The chain is built from TRBV6-5 and TRBJ2-3, with no clear D. V lost 2 bases and J 3 bases, leaving 6 bases between the germline ends. Germline CDR1 and CDR2: MNHEY and SVGAGI. This CDR3 has 13 residues. The CDR3 protein is CASSYDVTDTQYF. CDR3 nucleotide sequence: TGTGCCAGCAGTTACGATGTGACAGATACGCAGTATTTT.

The rearrangement links TRBV2 to TRBJ1-1, with 12 bases lining up with TRBD1. The CDR3 totals 15 residues. From germline, CDR1 is SNHLY and CDR2 FYNNEI. Trimming removed 6 bases from V and 3 bases from J; junction bases left unmatched: 5. The CDR3 loop reads CASRGTGGSYTEAFF. The CDR3 bases are TGTGCCAGCAGGGGGACAGGGGGCTCTTACACTGAAGCTTTCTTT.

This clone was picked up one time. The chain employs TRBV4-1 and TRBJ2-3; the match to TRBD1 covers 7 bases. The trim removed 1 base at V and 0 bases at J, leaving 4 bases unmatched. Germline lookup yields CDR1 MGHRA and CDR2 YSYEKL. The CDR3 extends over 16 amino acids. CDR3 bases: TGCGCCAGCAGCCAAGGGGACAGTCCAAGCACAGATACGCAGTATTTT. Protein product: CASSQGDSPSTDTQYF.

The gene calls are TRBV3-1 (or the pseudogene TRBV3-2) and TRBJ2-7; D is unclear. Germline CDR1 and CDR2: LGHDT and YNNKEL (reference sequence). Between the trimmed V and J ends, which lost 0 bases and 0 bases, there was a span of 6 bases. The length of the CDR3 is 14 residues. As DNA, the CDR3 is TGTGCCAGCAGCCAAGACTGGCTCTCCTACGAGCAGTACTTC. Translated, it gives CASSQDWLSYEQYF.

This clone has only a few counts. V and J are TRBV19 and TRBJ1-1; TRBD1 is a possible D gene (5 bases). The CDR3 is 11 amino acids. The germline gives CDR1 LNHDA, CDR2 SQIVND (reference sequence). Trimming removed 6 bases from V and 7 bases from J, with 9 bases in between. The CDR3 sequence: CASRLTDEAFF. CDR3 DNA: TGTGCCAGTAGACTGACAGATGAAGCTTTCTTT.

The chain is built from TRBV9 and TRBJ2-2; D remains unclear. This CDR3 contains 15 residues. CDR1 is SGDLS, CDR2 YYNGEE, per germline. Trimming cost V 2 bases and J 2 bases, with 10 bases left between them. CDR3 in DNA: TGTGCCAGCAGCGTGGGCACTATTAACACCGGGGAGCTGTTTTTT. Protein product: CASSVGTINTGELFF.